Each of the 10 T cell receptor beta chains below was sequenced from the same sample in a study of blood T cells in healthy people across ages. A sample-barcoded 5' primer and a J-beta primer mix were used in a second PCR of roughly 7 to 12 cycles. A single record per CDR3 protein comes from TCRdb applying MiXCR to the 5' RACE reads. The sample records 700,000 to 1,000,000 distinct CDR3 sequences, under 45% being singletons. Sequenced input: blood. Receptors were obtained from a man in his sixties in good health.

CDR3 region: CASTSFTGMNTEAFF. The DNA of the CDR3 is TGTGCCAGCACCTCTTTTACAGGGATGAACACTGAAGCTTTCTTT. J is TRBJ1-1 and V is TRBV27; perhaps TRBD1 as D (6 bases). The CDR3 consists of 15 residues. The germline V gene encodes CDR1 MNHEY and CDR2 SMNVEV (reference sequence). Trimming cost V 7 bases and J 0 bases, with 15 bases left between them.

The chain combines TRBV9 with TRBJ2-3, with D maybe TRBD2 (5 bases). The CDR3 is 15 amino acids. The germline V gene encodes CDR1 SGDLS and CDR2 YYNGEE. Trimming removed 0 bases from V and 6 bases from J, with 14 bases in between. DNA of the CDR3: TGTGCCAGCAGCGTAGGAGGGCTAAACTTGGATACGCAGTATTTT. It is translated as CASSVGGLNLDTQYF.

CDR3 nucleotide sequence: TGCGCCAGCAGTCTAAGACAGAACCTCAATGAGCAGTTCTTC. Protein sequence: CASSLRQNLNEQFF. J is TRBJ2-1 and V is TRBV5-1; possible D gene TRBD1, 5 bases. Germline V gives CDR1 SGHRS, CDR2 YFSETQ. Trimming pared 5 bases from V and 6 bases from J, leaving 15 bases between. CDR3 length: 14 amino acids.

The chain joins TRBV12-5 to TRBJ2-4, with 8 bases identical to TRBD2. The J call may be incorrect, as the DNA end agrees better with TRBJ2-5. Germline V gene sequence: CDR1 LGHNT, CDR2 FRNRAP. The CDR3 has 15 amino acids. The CDR3 reads CASGFTAGGRETQYF. DNA of the CDR3: TGTGCTAGTGGTTTCACGGCGGGAGGTAGAGAGACCCAGTACTTC.

This clonotype was counted ten times or more. The J gene is TRBJ2-3, the V gene TRBV25-1; D remains ambiguous. The germline V gene has CDR1 MGHDK and CDR2 SYGVNS. This CDR3 is 13 amino acids long. Trimming stripped 5 bases from V and 3 bases from J, with 9 bases between. As DNA, the CDR3 is TGTGCCAGCAGTCCCGTAGGGACAGATACGCAGTATTTT. Its translation is CASSPVGTDTQYF.

This clonotype has more than one count but fewer than ten. This chain connects TRBV24-1 to TRBJ2-3; D unclear. Between the trimmed V and J ends, which lost 7 bases and 8 bases, there was a span of 12 bases. The CDR3 runs to 12 residues. The germline V gene encodes CDR1 KGHDR and CDR2 SFDVKD. In DNA, the CDR3 is TGTGCCACCAGAGACGCATCGGGTACGCAGTATTTT. The encoded protein is CATRDASGTQYF.

This chain connects TRBV3-1 to TRBJ2-7, with 8 bases fitting TRBD2. The DNA end lines up better with TRBJ2-5; the J call may be wrong. Germline values: CDR1 LGHDT, CDR2 YNNKEL (reference sequence). This CDR3 spans 15 amino acids. CDR3 DNA: TGTGCCAGCAGTCCCGGGGGTAGCGGGGAAGAGACCCAGTACTTC. Its protein product is CASSPGGSGEETQYF.

V is TRBV11-2 and J is TRBJ2-2; either TRBD1 or TRBD2 may fit D (5 bases each). CDR3 length: 15 amino acids. Germline V gene data show CDR1 as SGHAT and CDR2 as FQNNGV. V was pared by 5 bases and J by 1 base, with 11 bases between. The CDR3 protein is CASSLGTGNTGELFF. The CDR3 DNA follows: TGTGCCAGCAGCCTTGGGACGGGGAACACCGGGGAGCTGTTTTTT.

This clonotype has more than one count but fewer than ten. V and J are TRBV5-1 and TRBJ2-3, with TRBD2 identical over 8 bases. CDR3 length: 15 residues. Germline trimming cut 4 bases from V and 6 bases from J; bases unmatched to any gene: 10. Per germline, CDR1 SGHRS and CDR2 YFSETQ. Here the CDR3 DNA reads TGCGCCAGCAGCCGTTATAGCGGGGCTTTGGATACGCAGTATTTT. This translates into CASSRYSGALDTQYF.

The chain combines TRBV25-1 with TRBJ1-4; possibly TRBD1 for D (5 bases). Germline CDR1 MGHDK, CDR2 SYGVNS. V was pared by 8 bases and J by 2 bases, with 15 bases between. This CDR3 comprises 15 residues. As DNA, the CDR3 is TGTGCCAGCGCACGAGAGGCAGGGACTAATGAAAAACTGTTTTTT. Its protein is CASAREAGTNEKLFF.